This paragraph covers one TCR beta chain sequence. The target antigen is unknown. Each sample had two DNA replicates, 0.5 ug blood or about 1.5 ug tissue. Libraries were prepared by immunoSEQ multiplex PCR; TCRdb keeps only in-frame clonotypes and omits some of them. In the table there are 15,000 or so clones, 65% to 85% of which are singletons. The sample originates from a study of early stage breast cancer tumors. J lost 2 bases, V lost 5 bases, and 7 bases had no gene match. CDR1 SNHLY and CDR2 FYNNEI come from the germline V gene. The CDR3 loop spans 15 amino acids. General study points: Tumor and normal breast were distinguished via blood comparison in most of the 16 patients.

V usage is TRBV2 and J usage is TRBJ1-1; 8 positions match TRBD1. This receptor was obtained from a person in their thirties with breast cancer. The sample taken for sequencing was normal breast tissue next to the tumor. CDR3 coding DNA: TGTGCCAGCAGTCTATTGGACAGGGTTAACACTGAAGCTTTCTTT. It codes for CASSLLDRVNTEAFF.